This T cell receptor beta chain was retrieved from a study of beta chain features in type 1 diabetes. Overall study results and limits: Although PCR might favor shorter templates, it would do so equally in patients and controls. Shortening of TCRB CDR3s, moderate but significant, appeared in all four CD4+ subsets of Type 1 diabetes patients.

Expressed TCRB transcripts were sequenced after all isolated RNA was converted to cDNA. The protocol was immunoSEQ multiplex PCR, while the TCRdb copy is restricted to in-frame clones and leaves out a portion. Among about 68,000 clones listed, about 50% were seen once. The CDR3 is 11 amino acids. V shed 5 bases and J shed 13 bases, with 14 bases lying between them. CDR1 is SGHVS, CDR2 FQNEAQ, per germline. As for this clone: The antigen is not known.

Naive, central memory, regulatory and stem cell-like memory cells within the CD4+ compartment were sorted using CD45RO/CCR7/CD25/CD127/CD95/CD27. The sequenced sample was central memory CD4+ T cells from blood. The chain couples TRBV7-8 to TRBJ1-2; a weak D match, TRBD1 (6 bases). This sequence was found in a man aged 25 to 40 with type 1 diabetes. CDR3 nucleotides: TGTGCCAGCAGCCCCCGGGACAAGACCACCTTC. Encoded protein: CASSPRDKTTF.